The clone carrying this T cell receptor beta chain turned up a few times. As yet, its antigen is unknown. TCRdb used MiXCR to reprocess the reads, holding one entry per CDR3 protein. The sample yields under 500,000 distinct CDR3 sequences, under 55% seen once. This entry is derived from a study of T cell repertoires in cytomegalovirus infection. For the study at large: Indications came from public TCR beta signatures; they pointed to CMV infection and to a matching HLA type.

This CDR3 is 15 amino acids long. V shed 8 bases, J shed 4 bases, and the junction held 5 bases outside the gene matches. The germline gives CDR1 SNHLY, CDR2 FYNNEI. The V call is TRBV2, the J call TRBJ2-1; 13 bases line up with TRBD2. The sequenced sample was cultured PBMCs, obtained from culture after CMV antigen stimulation. The sequence derives from a human donor in good health (CMV status not recorded). Some clones in this sample may be carry-over from other donors' samples. CDR3 loop: CASAELAGGYNEQFF. In DNA, the CDR3 is TGTGCCAGCGCAGAACTAGCGGGAGGGTACAATGAGCAGTTCTTC.